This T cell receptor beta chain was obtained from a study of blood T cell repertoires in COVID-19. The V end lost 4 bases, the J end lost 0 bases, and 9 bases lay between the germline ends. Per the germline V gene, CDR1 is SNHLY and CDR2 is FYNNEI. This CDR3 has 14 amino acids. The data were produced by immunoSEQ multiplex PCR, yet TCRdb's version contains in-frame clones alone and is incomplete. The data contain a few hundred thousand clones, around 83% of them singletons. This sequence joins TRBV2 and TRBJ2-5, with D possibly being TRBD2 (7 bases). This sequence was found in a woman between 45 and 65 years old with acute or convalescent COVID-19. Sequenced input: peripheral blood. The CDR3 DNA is TGTGCCAGCAGTGGGGGGGGCCACCAAGAGACCCAGTACTTC. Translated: CASSGGGHQETQYF.